This TCR beta chain was identified during a study of naive and memory T cell subsets. Regarding the study as a whole: Over 95% of naive TCR sequences appeared only once after error correction, unlike memory subsets.

The beta constant-region primer was an equimolar mix of two oligonucleotides covering TRBC1 and TRBC2. The ligated cDNA underwent four PCR rounds using SP2 and nested alpha and beta constant-region primers. From the UMI-ligation and nested PCR reads, TCRdb called clonotypes with MiXCR, one entry per CDR3 protein. Of 95,000 to 150,000 distinct CDR3 sequences listed, 35% to 40% are singletons. A word on this clonotype: What it binds is not known.

The CDR3 runs 13 residues. Germline V gives CDR1 DFQATT, CDR2 SNEGSKA (reference sequence). V was cut by 5 bases and J by 1 base, with 12 bases left in between. V gene TRBV20-1 combines with J gene TRBJ2-7, with D hard to call. Sequencing used central memory CD4+ T cells from blood. The receptor's source is a human donor in good health. CDR3 amino acids: CSAPHPISYEQYF. The DNA of the CDR3 is TGCAGTGCTCCTCACCCGATATCCTACGAGCAGTACTTC.